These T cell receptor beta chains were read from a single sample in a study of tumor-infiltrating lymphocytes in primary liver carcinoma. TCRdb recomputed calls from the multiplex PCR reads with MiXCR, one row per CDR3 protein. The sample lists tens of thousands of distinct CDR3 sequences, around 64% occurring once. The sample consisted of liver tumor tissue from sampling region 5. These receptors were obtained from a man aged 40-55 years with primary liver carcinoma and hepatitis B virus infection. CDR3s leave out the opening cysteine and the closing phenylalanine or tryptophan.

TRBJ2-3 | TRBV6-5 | ASGYQSPTDTQY
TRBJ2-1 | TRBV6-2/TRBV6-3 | ASSYPAGRTYNEQS
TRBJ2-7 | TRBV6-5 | ASSGGLTGGYEQY
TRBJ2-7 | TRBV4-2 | ATTGLAGVYKSCEQY
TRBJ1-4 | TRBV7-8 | ASSPDAEKLF
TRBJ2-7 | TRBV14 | GSRMGGLLEQY
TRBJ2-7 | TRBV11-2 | ARSSTRGRRYEQY
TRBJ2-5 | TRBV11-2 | TSRSRGLAHQETQH
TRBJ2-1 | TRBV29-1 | SVDRDGAYNEQF
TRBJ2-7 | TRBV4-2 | ATTGLAGAYKSYEQY
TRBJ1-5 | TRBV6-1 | ASSDLVDQPQH
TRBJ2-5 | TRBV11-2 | ASSRGETQY
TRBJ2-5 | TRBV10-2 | ASSESEVGGETQY
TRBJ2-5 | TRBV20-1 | SAPPGLGSMLQY
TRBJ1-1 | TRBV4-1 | ASSEDPTGVRSTEAS
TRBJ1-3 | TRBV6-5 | ASRMTGDLYTTY
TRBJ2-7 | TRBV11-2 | GSSQYWGGGYGQY
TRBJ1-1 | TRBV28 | ARSLDGTEAF
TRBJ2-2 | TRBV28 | ASNSGRSGKLF
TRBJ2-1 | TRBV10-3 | PISEGSTGLAGVGEQF
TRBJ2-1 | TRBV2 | ASRGLAGGKNEQF
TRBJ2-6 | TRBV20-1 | SAWEGEAGANVLT
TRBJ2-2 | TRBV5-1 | ASSWENTGELF
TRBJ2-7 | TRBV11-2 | ASSLSVGLTGGAYEQY
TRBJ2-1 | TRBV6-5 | ASSYVGDERF
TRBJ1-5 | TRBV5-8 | AGSSDRVQPQH
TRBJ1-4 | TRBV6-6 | ASSHYVLSATNEKLF
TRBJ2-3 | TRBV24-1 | ATSDFRGDTQY
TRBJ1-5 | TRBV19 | ASSITGSNQPQH
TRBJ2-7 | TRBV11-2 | VSSLGGALSYEQY
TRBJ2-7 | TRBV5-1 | ASSETSGGVYYQY
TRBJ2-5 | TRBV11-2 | GTSLDFLETQY
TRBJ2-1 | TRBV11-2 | ASSLGEEGLGEF
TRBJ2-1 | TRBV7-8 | ASRPASNSYNEQF
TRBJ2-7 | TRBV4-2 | VSSLSWDKGSEQY
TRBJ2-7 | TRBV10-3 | AISDTVTRGKYEQY
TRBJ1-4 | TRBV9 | ASSSDGATNEKLF
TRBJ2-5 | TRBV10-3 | AISGGQNQETRY
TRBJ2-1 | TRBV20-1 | SARELAGVEEQF
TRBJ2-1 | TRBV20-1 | SARAWEVGYNEQF
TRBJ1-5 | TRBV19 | ASTVAHQPQH
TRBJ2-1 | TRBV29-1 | GVAIYNEQF
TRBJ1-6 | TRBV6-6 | ASNYFLRAPRWISPLH
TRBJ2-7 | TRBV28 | AGSSAVSDERY
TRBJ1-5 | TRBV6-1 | ASSERGGGDSNQPQH
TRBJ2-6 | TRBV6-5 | ASTNRRSGSNVVT